A selection of T cell receptor beta chains follows, all from one sample in a study of blood T cell repertoires in COVID-19. The protocol was immunoSEQ multiplex PCR, while the TCRdb copy is restricted to in-frame clones and leaves out a portion. This sample has 95,000 to 100,000 clones; over 80% occur once, and the top ten carry roughly 17%. The sequencing sample was made of peripheral blood. These receptors all come from a man in his fifties or sixties with acute or convalescent COVID-19. CDR3s include the opening cysteine and the closing phenylalanine or tryptophan. Fields, in order: D gene, V gene, clone size, J gene, CDR3 length, CDR3 DNA, CDR3 protein. D genes are given only for firm matches. Rows give clone size only sometimes, using once, few, many, or a class for an expanded clone.

D gene: NA; V gene: TRBV5-1; clone size: NA; J gene: TRBJ2-7; CDR3 length: 14; CDR3 DNA: TGCGCCAGCAGCTTGGCAGGAGGGGCGGACGAGCAGTACTTC; CDR3 protein: CASSLAGGADEQYF
D gene: NA; V gene: TRBV6-6; clone size: NA; J gene: TRBJ2-5; CDR3 length: 13; CDR3 DNA: TGTGCCAGCAGCCTAAGCGTTGGGGAGACCCAGTACTTC; CDR3 protein: CASSLSVGETQYF
D gene: NA; V gene: TRBV6-5; clone size: NA; J gene: TRBJ1-2; CDR3 length: 14; CDR3 DNA: TGTGCCAGCAGTTACTCGGGCAGAAACTATGGCTACACCTTC; CDR3 protein: CASSYSGRNYGYTF
D gene: NA; V gene: TRBV2; clone size: NA; J gene: TRBJ1-3; CDR3 length: 15; CDR3 DNA: TGTGCCAGCGGGGATCGGGACACCTCTGGAAACACCATATATTTT; CDR3 protein: CASGDRDTSGNTIYF
D gene: NA; V gene: TRBV6-6; clone size: NA; J gene: TRBJ1-1; CDR3 length: 11; CDR3 DNA: TGTGCCAGCAGTCTATACACTGAAGCTTTCTTT; CDR3 protein: CASSLYTEAFF
D gene: TRBD1; V gene: TRBV2; clone size: NA; J gene: TRBJ2-2; CDR3 length: 14; CDR3 DNA: TGTGCCAGCGACGGGACAGGGAGTACCGGGGAGCTGTTTTTT; CDR3 protein: CASDGTGSTGELFF
D gene: TRBD1; V gene: TRBV5-1; clone size: NA; J gene: TRBJ2-2; CDR3 length: 17; CDR3 DNA: TGCGCCAGCAGCCCTACCGGGACAGGGGGTTTGGCCGGGGAGCTGTTTTTT; CDR3 protein: CASSPTGTGGLAGELFF
D gene: TRBD1; V gene: TRBV2; clone size: NA; J gene: TRBJ2-3; CDR3 length: 14; CDR3 DNA: TGTGCCATCACCCGGGACAGGGAGGGAGATACGCAGTATTTT; CDR3 protein: CAITRDREGDTQYF
D gene: NA; V gene: TRBV18; clone size: NA; J gene: TRBJ1-5; CDR3 length: 16; CDR3 DNA: TGTGCCAGCTCACGGTCAGGGCCCTCCTCCAATCAGCCCCAGCATTTT; CDR3 protein: CASSRSGPSSNQPQHF
D gene: TRBD1; V gene: TRBV2; clone size: once; J gene: TRBJ2-2; CDR3 length: 15; CDR3 DNA: TGTGCCAGCGATTTGGGACAGGGTGGCACCGGGGAGCTGTTTTTT; CDR3 protein: CASDLGQGGTGELFF
D gene: NA; V gene: TRBV7-2; clone size: NA; J gene: TRBJ2-7; CDR3 length: 11; CDR3 DNA: TGTGCCAGCCTTCTACTGGACGAGCAGTACTTC; CDR3 protein: CASLLLDEQYF
D gene: TRBD1; V gene: TRBV19; clone size: NA; J gene: TRBJ1-5; CDR3 length: 15; CDR3 DNA: TGTGCCAGTAGTATAGAGGGACAGGGGGCCGCGCCCCAGCATTTT; CDR3 protein: CASSIEGQGAAPQHF
D gene: NA; V gene: TRBV30; clone size: few; J gene: TRBJ2-3; CDR3 length: 13; CDR3 DNA: TGTGCCTGCCCGGGAGCTTTCACAGATACGCAGTATTTT; CDR3 protein: CACPGAFTDTQYF
D gene: NA; V gene: TRBV7-7; clone size: NA; J gene: TRBJ1-1; CDR3 length: 13; CDR3 DNA: TGTGCCAGCAGCTTAACTTTCGTCACTGAAGCTTTCTTT; CDR3 protein: CASSLTFVTEAFF
D gene: NA; V gene: TRBV12-3/TRBV12-4; clone size: NA; J gene: TRBJ1-1; CDR3 length: 13; CDR3 DNA: TGTGCCAGCAGAGACAGCCAGAACACTGAAGCTTTCTTT; CDR3 protein: CASRDSQNTEAFF
D gene: NA; V gene: TRBV6-2/TRBV6-3; clone size: NA; J gene: TRBJ1-5; CDR3 length: 17; CDR3 DNA: TGTGCCAGCAGTTTACAAGTGCGGCGGCAGAGCAATCAGCCCCAGCATTTT; CDR3 protein: CASSLQVRRQSNQPQHF
D gene: TRBD2; V gene: TRBV19; clone size: NA; J gene: TRBJ2-1; CDR3 length: 14; CDR3 DNA: TGTGCCAGTACCACAGAATCGGGGGGCAATGAGCAGTTCTTC; CDR3 protein: CASTTESGGNEQFF
D gene: TRBD1; V gene: TRBV19; clone size: few; J gene: TRBJ1-2; CDR3 length: 14; CDR3 DNA: TGTGCCAGTAGACCCGGGACAGGGGGCTATGGCTACACCTTC; CDR3 protein: CASRPGTGGYGYTF
D gene: TRBD1; V gene: TRBV24-1; clone size: NA; J gene: TRBJ1-2; CDR3 length: 18; CDR3 DNA: TGTGCCACCAGTGACCCCCGCGGGGACAGGGGGGAAGGCTATGGCTACACCTTC; CDR3 protein: CATSDPRGDRGEGYGYTF
D gene: NA; V gene: TRBV3-1/TRBV3-2; clone size: NA; J gene: TRBJ2-1; CDR3 length: 12; CDR3 DNA: TGTGCCAGCAGCCAAGGAGTCAATGAGCAGTTCTTC; CDR3 protein: CASSQGVNEQFF
D gene: TRBD2; V gene: TRBV4-2; clone size: NA; J gene: TRBJ2-5; CDR3 length: 17; CDR3 DNA: TGTGCCAGCAGCCAAGAAGGGACTAGCGGGGGACAAGAGACCCAGTACTTC; CDR3 protein: CASSQEGTSGGQETQYF
D gene: NA; V gene: TRBV5-1; clone size: once; J gene: TRBJ1-2; CDR3 length: 19; CDR3 DNA: TGCGCCAGCAGCCCCTTTGGGAGGACGGCCGGCTCTACTAACTATGGCTACACCTTC; CDR3 protein: CASSPFGRTAGSTNYGYTF
D gene: NA; V gene: TRBV10-3; clone size: NA; J gene: TRBJ1-1; CDR3 length: 16; CDR3 DNA: TGTGCCATCAGTGAGGAGGGGGACCCAAGGTACACTGAAGCTTTCTTT; CDR3 protein: CAISEEGDPRYTEAFF
D gene: NA; V gene: TRBV9; clone size: once; J gene: TRBJ2-3; CDR3 length: 15; CDR3 DNA: TGTGCCAGCAGCGCAGGGGGGTTTAGCACAGATACGCAGTATTTT; CDR3 protein: CASSAGGFSTDTQYF
D gene: TRBD2; V gene: TRBV7-8; clone size: NA; J gene: TRBJ2-5; CDR3 length: 18; CDR3 DNA: TGTGCCAGCAGCCCTGGGACTAGCGGGGGTGGGCGCCAAGAGACCCAGTACTTC; CDR3 protein: CASSPGTSGGGRQETQYF
D gene: NA; V gene: TRBV5-8; clone size: NA; J gene: TRBJ1-5; CDR3 length: 15; CDR3 DNA: TGTGCCAGCAGCTTGGTGGGTCAGGCTTTGAAGCCCCAGCATTTT; CDR3 protein: CASSLVGQALKPQHF
D gene: TRBD2; V gene: TRBV19; clone size: NA; J gene: TRBJ2-5; CDR3 length: 12; CDR3 DNA: TGTGCCAGTAGTGCGGGGGGTGAGACCCAGTACTTC; CDR3 protein: CASSAGGETQYF
D gene: NA; V gene: TRBV3-1/TRBV3-2; clone size: once; J gene: TRBJ1-3; CDR3 length: 13; CDR3 DNA: TGTGCCAGCAGCCACGAGTCTGGAAACACCATATATTTT; CDR3 protein: CASSHESGNTIYF
D gene: TRBD1; V gene: TRBV18; clone size: NA; J gene: TRBJ2-3; CDR3 length: 17; CDR3 DNA: TGTGCCAGCTCAGCATTAACAGGGGGCACGGGGACAGATACGCAGTATTTT; CDR3 protein: CASSALTGGTGTDTQYF
D gene: TRBD2; V gene: TRBV6-5; clone size: NA; J gene: TRBJ2-1; CDR3 length: 16; CDR3 DNA: TGTGCCAGCAGTTACCAGGTAGCGGGGGGGCGTAATGAGCAGTTCTTC; CDR3 protein: CASSYQVAGGRNEQFF
D gene: NA; V gene: TRBV19; clone size: NA; J gene: TRBJ2-1; CDR3 length: 15; CDR3 DNA: TGTGCCAGTAGTATAGTCCACCTTAGTTCCAATGAGCAGTTCTTC; CDR3 protein: CASSIVHLSSNEQFF
D gene: TRBD1; V gene: TRBV12-3/TRBV12-4; clone size: NA; J gene: TRBJ1-1; CDR3 length: 13; CDR3 DNA: TGTGCCAGCAGGGGACAGGGGCGAACTGAAGCTTTCTTT; CDR3 protein: CASRGQGRTEAFF
D gene: NA; V gene: TRBV6-5; clone size: NA; J gene: TRBJ2-7; CDR3 length: 14; CDR3 DNA: TGTGCCAGCAGCAACCGGGACAAACTCTACGAGCAGTACTTC; CDR3 protein: CASSNRDKLYEQYF
D gene: TRBD1; V gene: TRBV6-1; clone size: NA; J gene: TRBJ1-6; CDR3 length: 15; CDR3 DNA: TGTGCCAGCAGTGAAGCGCCGGGACAGGGGACACCCCTCCACTTT; CDR3 protein: CASSEAPGQGTPLHF
D gene: NA; V gene: TRBV27; clone size: NA; J gene: TRBJ1-6; CDR3 length: 14; CDR3 DNA: TGTGCCAGCAGTTTTAGGGGCCCAAATTCACCCCTCCACTTT; CDR3 protein: CASSFRGPNSPLHF
D gene: TRBD2; V gene: TRBV4-1; clone size: NA; J gene: TRBJ2-1; CDR3 length: 15; CDR3 DNA: TGCGCCAGCAGCCGAACTAGCGGACCTTACAATGAGCAGTTCTTC; CDR3 protein: CASSRTSGPYNEQFF
D gene: TRBD2; V gene: TRBV23-1; clone size: NA; J gene: TRBJ2-6; CDR3 length: 21; CDR3 DNA: TGCGCCAGCAGTCAATGGGTCCCAGTTCTAGCGGGGGAGGCTGGGGCCAACGTCCTGACTTTC; CDR3 protein: CASSQWVPVLAGEAGANVLTF
D gene: TRBD1; V gene: TRBV19; clone size: NA; J gene: TRBJ1-1; CDR3 length: 15; CDR3 DNA: TGTGCCAGTAGCGAACGAGGGACAGGCAACACTGAAGCTTTCTTT; CDR3 protein: CASSERGTGNTEAFF